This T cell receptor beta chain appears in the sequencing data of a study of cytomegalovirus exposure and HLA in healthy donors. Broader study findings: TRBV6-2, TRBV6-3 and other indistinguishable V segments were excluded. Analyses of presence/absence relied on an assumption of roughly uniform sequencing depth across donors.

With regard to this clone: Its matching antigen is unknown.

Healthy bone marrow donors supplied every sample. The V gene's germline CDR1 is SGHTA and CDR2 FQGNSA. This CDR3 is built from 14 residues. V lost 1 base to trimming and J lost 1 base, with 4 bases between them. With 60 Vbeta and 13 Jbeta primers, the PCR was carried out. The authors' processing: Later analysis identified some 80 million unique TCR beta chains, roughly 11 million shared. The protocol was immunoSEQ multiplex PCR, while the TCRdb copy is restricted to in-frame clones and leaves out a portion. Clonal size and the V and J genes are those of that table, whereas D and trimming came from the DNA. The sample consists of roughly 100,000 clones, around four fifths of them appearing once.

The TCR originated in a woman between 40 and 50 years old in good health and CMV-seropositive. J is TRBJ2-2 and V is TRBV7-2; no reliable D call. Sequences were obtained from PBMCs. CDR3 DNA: TGTGCCAGCAGCTTAGGACTGAACACCGGGGAGCTGTTTTTT. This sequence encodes CASSLGLNTGELFF.